The 6 T cell receptor beta chains reported below all come from one sample, sequenced in a study of tumor and adjacent non-tumor tissue in lung cancer. No cell sorting was done before RNA was extracted from the tissue. More than 3 cm separated this lung sample from the edge of the tumor. TCRbeta libraries were built with three rounds of nested PCR, modified from ARM-PCR. From the multiplex PCR reads, TCRdb called clonotypes with MiXCR, one entry per CDR3 protein. The data show 60,000 or so distinct CDR3 sequences, around two thirds seen once. The specimen sequenced was distant non-tumor lung tissue. The receptors were gathered from a man between 65 and 85 years old with non-small cell lung cancer.

About this clonotype: This sequence may be a read error, since a much larger clone differs from it by one base. The chain uses TRBV5-4 and TRBJ1-1, with 7 bases matching TRBD1. This CDR3 comprises 14 residues. V shed 2 bases and J 4 bases; nucleotides not matched to a gene: 5. Germline V gene data show CDR1 as SGHNT and CDR2 as YYREEE (reference sequence). Written as DNA, the CDR3 is TGTGCCAGCAGCTTCAATTGGGACAGCACTGAAGCTTTCTTT. Protein product: CASSFNWDSTEAFF. Based on the CDR3 plus reference TRBV5-4 and TRBJ1-1, the full variable domain is ETGVTQSPTHLIKTRGQQVTLRCSSQSGHNTVSWYQQALGQGPQFIFQYYREEENGRGNFPPRFSGLQFPNYSSELNVNALELDDSALYLCASSFNWDSTEAFFGQGTRLTVV.

The J gene is TRBJ2-1, the V gene TRBV6-5, with D perhaps TRBD1 (5 bases). CDR3 length equals 17 residues. From germline, CDR1 is MNHEY and CDR2 SVGAGI. CDR3 region: CVRSYSMGQASYNEQFF. CDR3 bases: TGTGTCAGAAGTTACTCGATGGGGCAGGCATCCTACAATGAGCAGTTCTTC.

J is TRBJ2-1 and V is TRBV24-1, with 12 nucleotides matching TRBD2. The V segment lost 2 bases and the J segment 0 bases; nucleotides outside the gene matches: 10. This CDR3 is built from 20 residues. Per the germline V gene, CDR1 is KGHDR and CDR2 is SFDVKD. CDR3 coding DNA: TGTGCCACCAGTGATTACTCGACTAGCGGGAGTTTCAGCTCCTACAATGAGCAGTTCTTC. Protein: CATSDYSTSGSFSSYNEQFF.

This chain links TRBV20-1 with TRBJ2-3; TRBD2 matches 9 bases. With 1 base clipped from V and 4 bases from J, the junction kept 6 bases outside the gene matches. This CDR3 region has 15 residues. CDR1 and CDR2 from the germline V gene are DFQATT and SNEGSKA (reference sequence). The CDR3 nucleotides read TGCAGTGCTAGAGGGCGGGGGGGCCTGGCAGATACGCAGTATTTT. Translating gives CSARGRGGLADTQYF.

The chain carries TRBV11-2 and TRBJ2-7; 7 positions agree with TRBD2. The V gene end was trimmed by 3 bases and the J gene end by 2 bases; junction bases not matched to a gene: 4. This CDR3 is built from 14 residues. In germline, CDR1 is SGHAT, CDR2 FQNNGV. This CDR3 reads CASSLGEGPYEQYF. In nucleotides, the CDR3 is TGTGCCAGCAGCTTGGGGGAGGGGCCCTACGAGCAGTACTTC. The variable domain in full, completed from reference TRBV11-2 and TRBJ2-7, reads EAGVAQSPRYKIIEKRQSVAFWCNPISGHATLYWYQQILGQGPKLLIQFQNNGVVDDSQLPKDRFSAERLKGVDSTLKIQPAKLEDSAVYLCASSLGEGPYEQYFGPGTRLTVT.

Turning to this clonotype: An end of the junction does not agree with germline; a read error may underlie this. V gene TRBV6-1 combines with J gene TRBJ2-7, with D unclear. The germline V gene has CDR1 MNHNS and CDR2 SASEGT. The length of the CDR3 is 11 residues. CDR3 bases: TGTACCAGCCGGGCACTCTACGAGAAGTACTTC. Encoded protein: CTSRALYEKYF.